Listed here are 9 T cell receptor beta chains from one sample, sequenced in a study of blood T cell repertoires in COVID-19. The protocol was immunoSEQ multiplex PCR, while the TCRdb copy is restricted to in-frame clones and leaves out a portion. This sample carries about 440,000 clones, about 91% of them seen once, and the ten largest clones take roughly 12%. The sample comprised peripheral blood. All receptors come from a woman aged 45 to 65 with COVID-19, enrolled during active disease.

This sequence joins TRBV7-8 and TRBJ2-3, with 10 bases that match TRBD2. Germline-derived CDR1 and CDR2 are SGHVS and FQNEAQ. The CDR3 totals 16 residues. With 3 bases clipped from V and 4 bases from J, the junction kept 7 bases outside the gene matches. The CDR3: CASSLRAGGQSDTQYF. CDR3 nucleotide sequence: TGTGCCAGCAGCTTGCGAGCGGGGGGGCAATCAGATACGCAGTATTTT.

This chain joins TRBV5-3 and TRBJ1-6, with 8 positions matching TRBD1. TRBV5-3 is an ORF for which the function is uncertain. The CDR3 extends over 16 amino acids. V shed 2 bases, J shed 7 bases, and the junction held 8 bases outside the gene matches. The CDR3 coding sequence is TGTGCCAGAAGCTTCGCAGGGGGCTTGTGGAATTCACCCCTCCACTTT. This codes for CARSFAGGLWNSPLHF.

The rearrangement links TRBV18 to TRBJ2-5; 8 positions agree with TRBD2. There are 18 residues in the CDR3. V gave up 0 bases and J gave up 14 bases; unmatched junction bases: 23. In germline, CDR1 is KGHSH, CDR2 LQKENI. CDR3 DNA sequence: TGTGCCAGCTCACCACCCGGGTACAACGGGGGGGCCAGAGACCCACCCTACTTC. It encodes CASSPPGYNGGARDPPYF. The full variable domain, with the rest looked up from reference TRBV18 and TRBJ2-5, is NAGVMQNPRHLVRRRGQEARLRCSPMKGHSHVYWYRQLPEEGLKFMVYLQKENIIDESGMPKERFSAEFPKEGPSILRIQQVVRGDSAAYFCASSPPGYNGGARDPPYFGPGTRLLVL.

A single count supports this clone. The gene calls are TRBV7-9 and TRBJ2-3, with D perhaps TRBD2 (6 bases). V shed 1 base and J shed 4 bases, with 12 bases lying between them. From germline, CDR1 is SEHNR and CDR2 FQNEAQ (reference sequence). This CDR3 is 15 amino acids long. The CDR3 DNA sequence: TGTGCCAGCAGCTTAGATGGAGGGGTTGCAGATACGCAGTATTTT. This sequence encodes CASSLDGGVADTQYF.

The V call is TRBV24-1, the J call TRBJ2-1; D might be TRBD2 (6 bases). The V gene lost 2 bases and the J gene lost 9 bases, with 13 bases spanning the gap. Germline-derived CDR1 and CDR2 are KGHDR and SFDVKD. This CDR3 has 14 residues. CDR3 amino acids: CATSDSLATAEQFF. Here the CDR3 DNA reads TGTGCCACCAGTGATTCACTAGCTACCGCTGAGCAGTTCTTC.

The chain couples TRBV3-1 (or the pseudogene TRBV3-2) to TRBJ1-5; unclear D gene. The CDR3 is 15 residues long. From germline, CDR1 is LGHDT and CDR2 YNNKEL (reference sequence). V was trimmed by 0 bases and J by 7 bases, leaving 13 bases between them. Here the CDR3 DNA reads TGTGCCAGCAGCCAAGATCTCGCGGAGGGACAGCCCCAGCATTTT. As protein: CASSQDLAEGQPQHF.

This clone has only a few counts. The chain recombines TRBV4-2 with TRBJ1-1; a weak D match, TRBD1 (6 bases). Germline-derived CDR1 and CDR2 are LGHNA and YNFKEQ. CDR3 size: 16 residues. The ends were cut back, 3 bases at V and 10 bases at J, with 24 bases in the middle. This CDR3 is CASSHPGGPRGGTAFF. CDR3 sequence (DNA): TGTGCCAGCAGCCACCCCGGGGGGCCACGGGGGGGAACAGCTTTCTTT.

This chain connects TRBV2 to TRBJ1-1; 7 bases line up with TRBD1. V shed 6 bases, J shed 6 bases, and the junction held 4 bases outside the gene matches. The CDR3 sequence is 12 residues long. Germline lookup yields CDR1 SNHLY and CDR2 FYNNEI. CDR3 residues: CASRDDRAEAFF. In nucleotides, the CDR3 is TGTGCCAGCAGGGATGACAGGGCTGAAGCTTTCTTT.

This rearrangement joins TRBV3-1 (or the pseudogene TRBV3-2) to TRBJ2-2, with D maybe TRBD2 (5 bases). The CDR3 contains 17 residues. CDR1 and CDR2 (germline): LGHDT, YNNKEL (reference sequence). V was shortened by 4 bases and J by 0 bases, with 15 bases between the two germline ends. The CDR3 sequence is CASSLPLAGSNTGELFF. CDR3 DNA sequence: TGTGCCAGCAGCCTCCCCCTAGCAGGCTCGAACACCGGGGAGCTGTTTTTT.